Below, 6 T cell receptor beta chains from the same sample are listed, as sequenced in a study of T-cell reconstitution after alpha-beta-depleted transplantation in children. As it was prepared, the TCRbeta library received unique molecular identifiers. TCRdb re-called the PCR reads through MiXCR, storing one row per CDR3 protein. The sample holds a few hundred thousand distinct CDR3 sequences; 10% are singletons and the top ten take approximately 2.3%. This material consisted of PBMCs from the stem cell graft donor, taken from the stem cell graft. These TCRs come from a human donor who donated a stem cell graft to a child with acute lymphoblastic leukemia.

This clonotype was detected once. Sequence at one end of the junction differs from germline and may be a read error. This rearrangement joins TRBV20-1 to TRBJ2-7; no firm D call. Per the germline V gene, CDR1 is DFQATT and CDR2 is SNEGSKA (reference sequence). This CDR3 is built from 14 residues. CDR3 DNA: TGCAGTGCCCTCTCAGCCGCGGCCTCCCACGAGCAGTACTTC. Translation: CSALSAAASHEQYF.

In its sample, this clonotype was seen a few times. The J gene is TRBJ2-3, the V gene TRBV9; 10 bases fit TRBD1. The CDR3 is 16 residues long. Trimming at V came to 4 bases and at J to 6 bases, leaving 11 bases not matched to a gene. Germline CDR1 is SGDLS and CDR2 is YYNGEE. The CDR3 sequence is CASSTRTGGGEDTQYF. The CDR3 DNA sequence: TGTGCCAGCAGCACCCGGACAGGGGGAGGTGAGGATACGCAGTATTTT.

In DNA, the CDR3 is TGTGCCAGCAGTGGTGCGGCTTTGGGCAATCAGCCCCAGCATTTT. Translating gives CASSGAALGNQPQHF. The chain joins TRBV28 to TRBJ1-5; D gene unclear. V was pared by 5 bases and J by 2 bases, with 13 bases between. CDR3 length: 15 amino acids. The germline gives CDR1 MDHEN, CDR2 SYDVKM.

In its sample, this clonotype was seen many times. V gene TRBV29-1 combines with J gene TRBJ2-5; 10 bases fit TRBD1. The trim removed 3 bases at V and 2 bases at J, leaving 3 bases unmatched. Germline loops: CDR1 SQVTM, CDR2 ANQGSEA. CDR3 length: 14 residues. The CDR3 loop is CSVERQGAQETQYF. The CDR3 DNA is TGCAGCGTTGAGCGACAGGGGGCTCAAGAGACCCAGTACTTC.

A few counts support this clonotype. V usage is TRBV29-1 and J usage is TRBJ2-3; D unclear. The germline gives CDR1 SQVTM, CDR2 ANQGSEA. CDR3 length: 12 amino acids. Trimming took off 6 bases at V and 7 bases at J, with 14 bases between the two ends. CDR3 residues: CSVPDWHNTQYF. The CDR3 coding sequence is TGCAGCGTCCCAGATTGGCATAATACGCAGTATTTT.

J is TRBJ1-6 and V is TRBV18; D ambiguous. Trimming removed 6 bases at V and 7 bases at J, with 16 bases between. CDR3 size: 15 residues. Per germline, CDR1 KGHSH and CDR2 LQKENI. The CDR3 loop reads CASSPASAENSPLHF. In DNA, the CDR3 is TGTGCCAGCTCGCCCGCGAGCGCGGAAAATTCACCCCTCCACTTT. Supplemented by reference TRBV18 and TRBJ1-6, the full variable domain reads NAGVMQNPRHLVRRRGQEARLRCSPMKGHSHVYWYRQLPEEGLKFMVYLQKENIIDESGMPKERFSAEFPKEGPSILRIQQVVRGDSAAYFCASSPASAENSPLHFGNGTRLTVT.